This T cell receptor (beta chain) came from a study of blood T cell repertoires in COVID-19. This clone was observed a single time. Germline V gene sequence: CDR1 MGHDK, CDR2 SYGVNS. The V gene lost 4 bases and the J gene lost 0 bases, with 9 bases spanning the gap. The CDR3 is 14 residues long. Participants were placed into cohorts based on the clinical history they reported. TCRdb's copy holds only in-frame clones and misses some; the assay was immunoSEQ multiplex PCR. Found here are about 170,000 clones, about 88% of them singletons; the top ten hold more than 6.5%. The clonotype was recovered from a woman in her forties or fifties who had recovered from COVID-19. What was sequenced was PBMCs or T cells enriched from blood (not recorded which). The genes are TRBV25-1 and TRBJ1-2; maybe TRBD1 (6 bases). The CDR3 region has the DNA TGTGCCAGCAGTGGGACAGAAACTAACTATGGCTACACCTTC. It is translated as CASSGTETNYGYTF.